This T cell receptor (beta chain) was profiled in a study of T cell responses to AZD1222 COVID-19 vaccine. Concerning this clone: What it binds is not known.

Study-wide results and limits: Scientists sampled the repertoires only once the peak T cell response had passed. The donor group comprised mostly white British people and more females; the analysis possibly underestimated clonal diversity. Close to half of spike-specific TCRs reportedly recognize unmutated variant regions.

This CDR3 region has 18 residues. V shed 2 bases and J 0 bases; nucleotides not matched to a gene: 8. Germline loops: CDR1 KGHDR, CDR2 SFDVKD. Sequenced by immunoSEQ multiplex PCR; TCRdb stores in-frame clones only, minus some. The data contain approximately 100,000 clones, under 90% of them singletons. The V and J genes are TRBV24-1 and TRBJ2-2, with 7 positions matching TRBD2. Sequences were derived from peripheral blood, sampled on day 0 of AZD1222 vaccination. The receptor was derived from an adult in good health. CDR3 sequence (DNA): TGTGCCACCAGTGATTCCAGATGGGGGGGATCGAACACCGGGGAGCTGTTTTTT. Its translation: CATSDSRWGGSNTGELFF.